These T cell receptor beta chains were read from a single sample in a study of identical twins. TCRdb re-analysed the 5' RACE reads in MiXCR, keeping a single row per CDR3 protein. Of under 500,000 distinct CDR3 sequences listed, more than 13% were seen once; the top ten hold more than 0.8%. These data also featured in a second study, about yellow fever vaccine responses in identical twins.

Sequenced input: CD4+ T cells sorted from blood. The source of these receptors is a woman between 18 and 30 years old in good health. CDR3s include the opening cysteine and the closing phenylalanine or tryptophan. The D gene is left open where the match is weak. Rows may omit the clone size; those that give it use once, few, many or a size class.

CDR3 DNA,CDR3 protein,D gene,J gene,V gene,clone size
TGTGCCAGCAGCAAGACAGTGAACACTGAAGCTTTCTTT,CASSKTVNTEAFF,.,TRBJ1-1,TRBV7-3,many
TGCAGTGCTAGAGATCGGGAGGCAGCCTCTCGTGTCGGCCAGTACTTC,CSARDREAASRVGQYF,TRBD2,TRBJ2-5,TRBV20-1,few
TGTGCCATCAGTGAGGTTCTGGCGGTAGTCTCCTACGAGCAGTACTTC,CAISEVLAVVSYEQYF,.,TRBJ2-7,TRBV10-3,few
TGTGCCAGCAGTGTCGACAGCTACAATGAGCAGTTCTTC,CASSVDSYNEQFF,.,TRBJ2-1,TRBV12-3/TRBV12-4,many
TGTGCCATCAGCGGAAGTGCTGGACAGGGGAGTTCTGGGGCCAACGTCCTGACTTTC,CAISGSAGQGSSGANVLTF,TRBD1,TRBJ2-6,TRBV10-3,.
TGTGCCACCAGCCTACCACTAGCGGGAGGGAACACCGGGGAGCTGTTTTTT,CATSLPLAGGNTGELFF,TRBD2,TRBJ2-2,TRBV15,.
TGTGCCAGCAGCGACCCGTCGCGGGGGGCCTACGAGCAGTACTTC,CASSDPSRGAYEQYF,TRBD2,TRBJ2-7,TRBV6-2/TRBV6-3,.
TGTGCCAGCACTTCTAGCGGGAGTAGCTACGAGCAGTACTTC,CASTSSGSSYEQYF,TRBD2,TRBJ2-7,TRBV6-7,.
TGTGCCAGCAGTTACGTGGGACAGGGAGGTGAAAAACTGTTTTTT,CASSYVGQGGEKLFF,TRBD1,TRBJ1-4,TRBV6-5,.
TGTGCCAGCAGCTTAGACGACACAGTAGATACGCAGTATTTT,CASSLDDTVDTQYF,.,TRBJ2-3,TRBV7-2,.
TGTGCCAGCAGCTTAGGAGGGCAGCTCGATGAGCAGTTCTTC,CASSLGGQLDEQFF,.,TRBJ2-1,TRBV7-2,few
TGTGCCAGCAGTTCCCAAGCGGGAGGGATAGGTGAGCAGTACTTC,CASSSQAGGIGEQYF,TRBD2,TRBJ2-7,TRBV12-3/TRBV12-4,many
TGCAGTGTGGACGGGACGGACTACGAGCAGTACTTC,CSVDGTDYEQYF,.,TRBJ2-7,TRBV20-1,many
TGTGCCAGCAGTATGCTCCCTAGCGCAGCGAACACCGGGGAGCTGTTTTTT,CASSMLPSAANTGELFF,.,TRBJ2-2,TRBV27,few
TGTGCCAGCAGCGTGACAGGGGTCGGCTACACCTTC,CASSVTGVGYTF,TRBD1,TRBJ1-2,TRBV5-6,few